These 8 T cell receptor beta chains were sequenced from one sample in a study of Graves' ophthalmopathy and Graves' hyperthyroidism. TCR beta CDR3 amplification used RNA transcripts. Second-round multiplex PCR followed a first-round RT-PCR using HTBI primers. TCRdb ran MiXCR on the multiplex PCR reads and lists one entry per CDR3 protein. Of about 700,000 distinct CDR3 sequences in the sample, roughly 41% were seen once. The sequenced sample was peripheral blood. The receptors here all came from an adult man with Graves' ophthalmopathy.

The chain has TRBV24-1 and TRBJ2-3, with a weak D call TRBD2 (5 bases). V was pared by 5 bases and J by 3 bases, with 11 bases between. The V gene's germline CDR1 is KGHDR and CDR2 SFDVKD. This CDR3 has 14 residues. CDR3 bases: TGTGCCACCAGTGCTGTGACTAATACAGATACGCAGTATTTT. As protein: CATSAVTNTDTQYF.

This clonotype has a handful of counts. The chain carries TRBV29-1 and TRBJ2-5, with TRBD2 identical over 14 bases. Per germline, CDR1 SQVTM and CDR2 ANQGSEA. The CDR3 totals 13 residues. The J segment lost 4 bases and the V segment lost 8 bases, leaving 3 bases of the junction unmatched. The CDR3 loop is CSSGLAGGETQYF. The CDR3 DNA follows: TGCAGCTCAGGACTAGCGGGAGGAGAGACCCAGTACTTC.

This clonotype was picked up many times. The chain recombines TRBV7-2 with TRBJ2-5, with TRBD2 identical over 7 bases. The CDR3 has 15 residues. The germline V gene has CDR1 SGHTA and CDR2 FQGNSA. J gave up 0 bases and V 5 bases, and 6 bases lay outside the gene matches. The CDR3 sequence: CASSPVGGYQETQYF. CDR3 nucleotides: TGTGCCAGCAGCCCCGTCGGGGGGTACCAAGAGACCCAGTACTTC.

This clonotype was found many times. The gene calls are TRBV10-3 and TRBJ2-7; 11 positions match TRBD1. This CDR3 is built from 13 residues. CDR1 is ENHRY, CDR2 SYGVKD, per germline. The trim removed 6 bases at V and 4 bases at J, leaving 2 bases unmatched. The CDR3, as DNA: TGTGCCATCAGGGGACAGGGGGGATACGAGCAGTACTTC. Residues: CAIRGQGGYEQYF.

The J gene is TRBJ2-2, the V gene TRBV12-3 or TRBV12-4, with TRBD2 matching 14 bases. V dropped 2 bases and J dropped 5; count of bases not matched to a gene: 4. The CDR3 runs to 17 residues. This chain's CDR3 is CASSLSGLAGGTGELFF. The CDR3 nucleotides read TGTGCCAGCAGTTTATCCGGACTAGCGGGAGGTACCGGGGAGCTGTTTTTT.

Turning to this clonotype: The junction and the germline gene differ at one end; a read error may be behind it. The chain uses TRBV2 and TRBJ1-2; tentatively, D is TRBD1 (6 bases). Germline lookup yields CDR1 SNHLY and CDR2 FYNNEI. The CDR3 is made up of 13 amino acids. The CDR3 sequence is CACSVKGGYGYTF. CDR3 nucleotides: TGTGCCTGCAGCGTCAAGGGGGGATATGGCTACACCTTC.

This clonotype was picked up many times. The J gene is TRBJ2-5, the V gene TRBV12-3 or TRBV12-4; the D gene is possibly TRBD2 (7 bases). The V end was cut by 5 bases, the J end by 6 bases, with 13 bases between. This CDR3 has 13 residues. The CDR3 DNA is TGTGCCAGCAGTGCGGAGGGGGGGAAGACCCAGTACTTC. This gives the protein CASSAEGGKTQYF.

This clonotype was counted at least ten times. The chain combines TRBV10-3 with TRBJ2-2; D is uncertain. The V and J ends lost 0 bases and 5 bases respectively, with 7 bases between them. Looked up from germline, CDR1 is ENHRY and CDR2 is SYGVKD. The CDR3 contains 14 residues. CDR3 in amino acids: CAISESFQTGELFF. The DNA for the CDR3 is TGTGCCATCAGTGAGTCGTTTCAAACCGGGGAGCTGTTTTTT.